The following is a T cell receptor beta chain sequence with its context. This sample is part of a study of shared clonotypes between healthy human individuals. After removal of 3 bases from V and 3 bases from J, the junction contained 19 bases not matched to a gene. The germline V gene has CDR1 SGHRS and CDR2 YFSETQ. This CDR3 is built from 20 residues. Sorted-subset replicate PCR reactions contained 200 to 250 ng DNA, corresponding to approximately 30,000 T cell genomes. Using immunoSEQ multiplex PCR, the repertoire was profiled, and TCRdb retains in-frame clones only, with some absent. The sample has 2 million to 3 million clones, 80% to 95% seen once. The study separated CD4+ cells into CD45RA+ naive and CD45RA-negative memory subsets.

The clonotype originates from a man aged 18-30 years in good health. Some clones in this sample may be carry-over from other donors' samples. Specimen: naive CD4+ T cells from PBMCs. As for subset: CD45RA+ positively selected. V and J are TRBV5-1 and TRBJ2-3; TRBD2 agrees at 10 bases. Here the CDR3 DNA reads TGCGCCAGCAGCTCTGGATGGGTGGCTAGCGGGAGAGGGAGGACAGATACGCAGTATTTT. This encodes CASSSGWVASGRGRTDTQYF.